These T cell receptor beta chains were read from a single sample in a study of blood T cell repertoires in COVID-19. Libraries were prepared by immunoSEQ multiplex PCR; TCRdb keeps only in-frame clonotypes and omits some of them. Among more than 300,000 clones, roughly nine tenths were seen once, and the ten largest hold roughly 0.86%. What was sequenced was PBMCs or T cells enriched from blood (not recorded which). Receptors were obtained from a woman in her 40s who had been exposed to COVID-19. CDR3s include the opening cysteine and the closing phenylalanine or tryptophan. The D gene is left open where the match is weak. Some rows mark clone size as missing; the rest say once, few, many or name a class of expanded clone.

clone size	V gene	D gene	J gene	CDR3 DNA	CDR3 protein
.	TRBV30	TRBD1	TRBJ1-2	TGTGCCTGGAGTTCGGGCAGGGGGGATCTCAACTATGGCTACACCTTC	CAWSSGRGDLNYGYTF
.	TRBV9	TRBD1	TRBJ2-6	TGTGCCAGCAGCGTTCAGCAGGGGGCTTTTTCTGGGGCCAACGTCCTGACTTTC	CASSVQQGAFSGANVLTF
.	TRBV29-1	.	TRBJ2-7	TGCAGCGTCGGAGGGACAGAACTTTACGAGCAGTACTTC	CSVGGTELYEQYF
.	TRBV5-5	TRBD1	TRBJ1-6	TGTGCCAGCGACCCGGGACAGGGAAGCTCCTATAATTCACCCCTCCACTTT	CASDPGQGSSYNSPLHF
.	TRBV7-6	.	TRBJ2-3	TGTGCCAGCAGCTTAGTCGGGAGTAGAGATACGCAGTATTTT	CASSLVGSRDTQYF
once	TRBV7-6	TRBD1	TRBJ1-3	TGTGCCAGCAGCTCCGGACAGGGAAAAGGCAACACCATATATTTT	CASSSGQGKGNTIYF
once	TRBV14	TRBD1	TRBJ2-4	TGTGCCAGCAGCCTGCGGACAGGGGCCGTAAACATTCAGTACTTC	CASSLRTGAVNIQYF
.	TRBV7-3	TRBD2	TRBJ2-3	TGTGCCAGCAGCTCTCGGGGGGGCCCGACAGATACGCAGTATTTT	CASSSRGGPTDTQYF
.	TRBV19	TRBD1	TRBJ1-5	TGTGCCAGTAGTATAACAGGGGTTAATCTTGTCAGCAATCAGCCCCAGCATTTT	CASSITGVNLVSNQPQHF
.	TRBV11-3	TRBD1	TRBJ1-3	TGTGCCAGCAGCTCATCGACAGGGGTCGGAAACACCATATATTTT	CASSSSTGVGNTIYF
.	TRBV4-1	TRBD1	TRBJ1-3	TGCGCCAGCAGCCCGGGACAGGGGGAAGTGGACACCATATATTTT	CASSPGQGEVDTIYF
few	TRBV19	TRBD1	TRBJ2-7	TGTGCCAGTAGCACGGGGACAGGGGGCTCCTACGAGCAGTACTTC	CASSTGTGGSYEQYF
.	TRBV19	TRBD1	TRBJ2-3	TGTGCCAGTAGTCCGATGACAGGGGGCACGCAGTATTTT	CASSPMTGGTQYF
.	TRBV24-1	TRBD1	TRBJ1-1	TGTGCCACCAGAACAACAGGGGGCACTGAAGCTTTCTTT	CATRTTGGTEAFF
.	TRBV24-1	.	TRBJ1-1	TGTGCCACCAGTGGTGGTGCGACAGTGAACACTGAAGCTTTCTTT	CATSGGATVNTEAFF
.	TRBV30	.	TRBJ1-6	TGTGCCTGGAAACCCCCGGGGAGAAATTCACCCCTCCACTTT	CAWKPPGRNSPLHF
.	TRBV5-1	.	TRBJ1-2	TGCGCCAGCAGCCTCGAAGCCCCGGGAGGCTACACCTTC	CASSLEAPGGYTF